A selection of T cell receptor beta chains follows, all from one sample in a study of shared clonotypes between healthy human individuals. The repertoire was sequenced with immunoSEQ multiplex PCR; TCRdb's copy has only in-frame clones and lacks some. The repertoire consists of some 2.3 million clones, with approximately 95% occurring once and the leading ten covering approximately 0.4%. Specimen: naive CD4+ T cells from PBMCs. All receptors come from a man between 18 and 35 years old in good health. Some clones in this sample may be carry-over from other donors' samples. CDR3s leave out the opening cysteine and the closing phenylalanine or tryptophan. D genes are given only for firm matches.

j_call | v_call | d_call | cdr3_aa
TRBJ2-2 | TRBV27 | TRBD1 | ASSKDRVIAGELF
TRBJ2-1 | TRBV7-3 | NA | ASSLDSSSYNEQF
TRBJ2-7 | TRBV5-1 | TRBD1 | ASSTHRDRGLHSYEQY
TRBJ1-1 | TRBV19 | NA | ASSQRGINTEAF
TRBJ2-7 | TRBV11-3 | NA | ASSLGGVGGSYEQY
TRBJ1-1 | TRBV28 | TRBD1 | ASRTGGNTEAF
TRBJ2-7 | TRBV27 | NA | ASSLSGLPPAYAYEQY
TRBJ2-3 | TRBV2 | NA | ASSEYSWDRNTQY
TRBJ1-4 | TRBV19 | NA | ASSSTEFNEKLF
TRBJ1-1 | TRBV28 | NA | ASSAVDTEAF
TRBJ2-5 | TRBV9 | TRBD2 | ASSVARTSGQETQY
TRBJ2-1 | TRBV28 | NA | ASSLTGRVTYNEQF
TRBJ2-3 | TRBV27 | TRBD2 | ASSLGGRGADTQY
TRBJ1-3 | TRBV5-1 | NA | ASYLDLRNRNTIY
TRBJ1-2 | TRBV6-1 | TRBD1 | ASTEIDRGSSYGYT
TRBJ1-1 | TRBV15 | TRBD1 | ATSYTGQGGEAF
TRBJ2-3 | TRBV4-3 | NA | ASSPRVAKASPRGAQY
TRBJ2-1 | TRBV27 | NA | ASSGLGAEKYNEQF
TRBJ1-3 | TRBV28 | NA | ASSSAELRNSGNTIY
TRBJ1-1 | TRBV10-2 | NA | ASRDSATNTEAF
TRBJ1-1 | TRBV23-1 | NA | ASSQGSPPDEAF
TRBJ2-3 | TRBV5-1 | TRBD2 | ASSLLAGGISREDTQY
TRBJ2-3 | TRBV5-1 | NA | ASSRQTGRSTDTQY
TRBJ2-1 | TRBV10-3 | TRBD2 | AISEQTSGVNEQF
TRBJ2-5 | TRBV6-6 | NA | ASSGQPQETQY
TRBJ1-5 | TRBV4-3 | NA | ASSLSAGQPQH
TRBJ1-4 | TRBV7-9 | NA | ASSLAPGGEANEKLF
TRBJ1-2 | TRBV30 | TRBD1 | AWSVGQGYGYT
TRBJ1-4 | TRBV20-1 | NA | SARPGEKLF
TRBJ2-7 | TRBV28 | TRBD1 | ASSSPGQPSYEQY
TRBJ1-2 | TRBV7-9 | NA | ASSLSVGSYGYT
TRBJ2-7 | TRBV7-2 | TRBD2 | ASSASGRHLLYEQY
TRBJ1-1 | TRBV5-1 | TRBD1 | ASRRREQGLTEAF
TRBJ1-3 | TRBV4-1 | NA | ASSSHTAADSGNTIY
TRBJ2-5 | TRBV14 | NA | ASSHSGGLETQY
TRBJ2-3 | TRBV6-1 | NA | ASQIPGPSTDTQY
TRBJ1-5 | TRBV30 | NA | AWSYYTGSSNQPQH
TRBJ2-1 | TRBV4-2 | NA | ASSHGTLLYNEQF